This T cell receptor (beta chain) is drawn from a study of radiotherapy plus CTLA-4 blockade in lung cancer. The protocol was immunoSEQ multiplex PCR, while the TCRdb copy is restricted to in-frame clones and leaves out a portion. The sample holds about 68,000 clones, around 80% seen once. In the case of this clone: The antigen is not known.

V was trimmed by 3 bases and J by 3 bases, leaving 17 bases between them. Germline V gene sequence: CDR1 LNHDA, CDR2 SQIVND (reference sequence). The CDR3 sequence is 16 residues long. It was focal radiation plus CTLA-4 blockade with ipilimumab that patients with chemo-refractory metastatic non-small-cell lung cancer received. Findings and limits, study-wide: Once radiotherapy plus ipilimumab had been given, TCR clones derived from tumor expanded in blood.

The input for sequencing was peripheral blood, taken from a patient treated with radiotherapy plus ipilimumab. The genes are TRBV19 and TRBJ1-1, with a tentative D call TRBD1 (6 bases). The receptor comes from a human donor with non-small cell lung cancer who had a complete response to radiotherapy plus ipilimumab. The CDR3 DNA follows: TGTGCCAGTAGTATTCCCCGACTGGGGGCGGACACTGAAGCTTTCTTT. Translated, it gives CASSIPRLGADTEAFF. Supplemented by reference TRBV19 and TRBJ1-1, the full variable domain reads DGGITQSPKYLFRKEGQNVTLSCEQNLNHDAMYWYRQDPGQGLRLIYYSQIVNDFQKGDIAEGYSVSREKKESFPLTVTSAQKNPTAFYLCASSIPRLGADTEAFFGQGTRLTVV.